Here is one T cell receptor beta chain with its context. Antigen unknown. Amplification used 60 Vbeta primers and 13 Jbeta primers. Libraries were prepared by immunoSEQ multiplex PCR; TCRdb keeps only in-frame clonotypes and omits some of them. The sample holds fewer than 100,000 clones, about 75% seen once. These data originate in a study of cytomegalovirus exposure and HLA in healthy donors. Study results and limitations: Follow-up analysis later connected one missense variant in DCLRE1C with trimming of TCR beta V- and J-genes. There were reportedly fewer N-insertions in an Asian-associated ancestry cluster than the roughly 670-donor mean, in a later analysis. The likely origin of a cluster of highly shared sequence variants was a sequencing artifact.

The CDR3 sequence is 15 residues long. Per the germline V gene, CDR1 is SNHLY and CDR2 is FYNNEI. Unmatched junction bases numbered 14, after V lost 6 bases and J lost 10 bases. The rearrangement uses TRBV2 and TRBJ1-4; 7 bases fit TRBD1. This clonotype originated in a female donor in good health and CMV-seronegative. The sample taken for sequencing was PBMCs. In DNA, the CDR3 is TGTGCCAGCAGGGAGGCCAAATTAAGGACAGGAAAACTGTTTTTT. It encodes CASREAKLRTGKLFF.